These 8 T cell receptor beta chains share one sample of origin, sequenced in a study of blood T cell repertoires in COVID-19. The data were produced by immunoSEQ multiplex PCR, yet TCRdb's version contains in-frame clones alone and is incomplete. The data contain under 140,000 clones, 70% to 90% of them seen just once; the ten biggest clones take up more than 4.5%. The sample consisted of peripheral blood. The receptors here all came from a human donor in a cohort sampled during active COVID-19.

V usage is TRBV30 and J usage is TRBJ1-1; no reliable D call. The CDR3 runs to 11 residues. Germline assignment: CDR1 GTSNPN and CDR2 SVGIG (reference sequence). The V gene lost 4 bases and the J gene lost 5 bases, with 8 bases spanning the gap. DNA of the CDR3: TGTGCCTGGACTTTGTATACTGAAGCTTTCTTT. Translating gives CAWTLYTEAFF.

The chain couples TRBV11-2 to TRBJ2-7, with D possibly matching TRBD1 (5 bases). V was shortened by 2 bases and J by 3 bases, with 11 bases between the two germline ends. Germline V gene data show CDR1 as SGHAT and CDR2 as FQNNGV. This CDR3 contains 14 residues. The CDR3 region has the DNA TGTGCCAGCAGCTTAACATCAGGACACTACGAGCAGTACTTC. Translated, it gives CASSLTSGHYEQYF.

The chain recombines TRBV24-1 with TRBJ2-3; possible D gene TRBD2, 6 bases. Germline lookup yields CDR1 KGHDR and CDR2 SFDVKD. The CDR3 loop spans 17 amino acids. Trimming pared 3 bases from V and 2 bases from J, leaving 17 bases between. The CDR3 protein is CATSDISRESLTDTQYF. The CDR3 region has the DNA TGTGCCACCAGTGATATCAGCCGGGAGTCCCTCACAGATACGCAGTATTTT.

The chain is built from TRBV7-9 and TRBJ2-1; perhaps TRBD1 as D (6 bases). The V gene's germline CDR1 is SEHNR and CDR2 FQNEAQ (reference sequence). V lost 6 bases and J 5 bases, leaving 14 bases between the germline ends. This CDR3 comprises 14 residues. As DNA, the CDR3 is TGTGCCAGCAGATTCCGGGACACACACAATGAGCAGTTCTTC. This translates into CASRFRDTHNEQFF.

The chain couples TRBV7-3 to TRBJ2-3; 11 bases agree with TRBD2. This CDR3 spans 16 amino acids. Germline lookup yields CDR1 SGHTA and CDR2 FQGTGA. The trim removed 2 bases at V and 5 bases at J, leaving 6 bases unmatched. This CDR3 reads CASSLRLAGGRDTQYF. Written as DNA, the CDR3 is TGTGCCAGCAGCTTACGCCTAGCGGGAGGTAGAGATACGCAGTATTTT.

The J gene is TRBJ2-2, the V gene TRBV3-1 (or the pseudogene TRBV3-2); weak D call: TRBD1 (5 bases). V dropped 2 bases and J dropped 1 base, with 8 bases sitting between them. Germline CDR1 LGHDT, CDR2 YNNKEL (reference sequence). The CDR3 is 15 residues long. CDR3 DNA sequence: TGTGCCAGCAGCCAACAGGGTAGGAACACCGGGGAGCTGTTTTTT. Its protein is CASSQQGRNTGELFF.

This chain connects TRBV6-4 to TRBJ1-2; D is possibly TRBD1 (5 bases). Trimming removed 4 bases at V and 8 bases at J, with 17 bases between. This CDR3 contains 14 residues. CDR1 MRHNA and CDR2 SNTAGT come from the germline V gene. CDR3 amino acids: CASSARTDTSGYTF. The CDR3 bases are TGTGCCAGCAGTGCCCGCACGGACACCTCAGGCTACACCTTC.

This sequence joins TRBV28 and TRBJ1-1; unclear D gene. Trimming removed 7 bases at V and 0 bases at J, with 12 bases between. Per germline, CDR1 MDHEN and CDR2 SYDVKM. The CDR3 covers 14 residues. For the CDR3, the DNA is TGTGCCAGCACGAATCGGGTGCTGAACACTGAAGCTTTCTTT. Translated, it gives CASTNRVLNTEAFF.